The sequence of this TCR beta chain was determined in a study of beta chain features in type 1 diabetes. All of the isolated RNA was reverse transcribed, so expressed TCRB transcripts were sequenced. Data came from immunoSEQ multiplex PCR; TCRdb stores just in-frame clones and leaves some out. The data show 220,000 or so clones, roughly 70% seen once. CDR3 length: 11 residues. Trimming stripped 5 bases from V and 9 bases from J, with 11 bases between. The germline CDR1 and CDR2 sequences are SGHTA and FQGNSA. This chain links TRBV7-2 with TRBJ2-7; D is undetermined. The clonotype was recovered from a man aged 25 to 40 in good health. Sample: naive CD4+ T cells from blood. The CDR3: CASSRALVQYF. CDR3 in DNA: TGTGCCAGCAGCAGGGCGTTGGTGCAGTACTTC.